These 14 T cell receptor beta chains came from one sample sequenced in a study of CD8 T cells in ankylosing spondylitis. TCRdb used MiXCR to reprocess the 5' RACE reads, holding one entry per CDR3 protein. The sample carries about 250,000 distinct CDR3 sequences, approximately 30% recorded once. The sequencing input was blood, either unsorted or a sorted T cell fraction (not recorded which). The origin of the receptors is a male donor with ankylosing spondylitis or in good health (not recorded which).

This clonotype occurred many times. The V gene is TRBV20-1, the J gene TRBJ2-5; D gene ambiguous. Germline lookup yields CDR1 DFQATT and CDR2 SNEGSKA (reference sequence). The CDR3 has 13 residues. Between the trimmed V and J ends, which lost 2 bases and 7 bases, there was a span of 14 bases. CDR3 DNA: TGCAGTGCTAGATGGAACCAAGATGGGACCCAGTACTTC. This translates into CSARWNQDGTQYF.

This clonotype occurred many times. The CDR3 spells CSALRGEPEAFF. As DNA, the CDR3 is TGCAGTGCCCTTCGTGGGGAACCTGAAGCTTTCTTT. The V and J genes are TRBV20-1 and TRBJ1-1, with unresolved D. The germline V and J ends were trimmed by 6 bases and 6 bases, with 14 bases remaining between them. CDR3 size: 12 residues. The germline CDR1 and CDR2 sequences are DFQATT and SNEGSKA (reference sequence).

The chain uses TRBV3-1 and TRBJ1-5; 10 bases agree with TRBD1. J gave up 0 bases and V 6 bases, and 11 bases lay outside the gene matches. Germline CDR1 and CDR2: LGHDT and YNNKEL (reference sequence). There are 18 residues in the CDR3. The DNA for the CDR3 is TGTGCCAGCAGTCCACGGACAGGGGGAGGTTATAGCAATCAGCCCCAGCATTTT. This sequence encodes CASSPRTGGGYSNQPQHF.

The rearrangement links TRBV6-1 to TRBJ1-4; perhaps TRBD1 as D (5 bases). The ends were cut back, 3 bases at V and 3 bases at J, with 5 bases in the middle. This CDR3 is built from 13 residues. Germline assignment: CDR1 MNHNS and CDR2 SASEGT. CDR3 bases: TGTGCCAGCAGTGACAGGGCTAATGAAAAACTGTTTTTT. Translating gives CASSDRANEKLFF.

At least ten counts were recorded for this clonotype. One junction end does not reproduce the germline sequence, and a read error may be involved. J is TRBJ2-1 and V is TRBV5-1; D is ambiguous. CDR1 is SGHRS, CDR2 YFSETQ, per germline. This CDR3 has 14 residues. CDR3 coding DNA: TGTGCCAGCAGCTTAGGTCAGACCTACAATGAGCAGTTCTTC. It is translated as CASSLGQTYNEQFF.

The table lists this clonotype with a few counts. V usage is TRBV5-1 and J usage is TRBJ2-5, with a possible D match to TRBD1 (5 bases). CDR3 length: 16 residues. CDR1 SGHRS and CDR2 YFSETQ come from the germline V gene. V dropped 4 bases and J dropped 4 bases, with 20 bases sitting between them. CDR3 sequence reads: CASSPQSGSRGETQYF. The CDR3 DNA sequence: TGCGCCAGCAGCCCCCAGTCGGGCTCAAGGGGAGAGACCCAGTACTTC.

The rearrangement links TRBV5-6 to TRBJ2-5; 8 bases agree with TRBD2. Germline trimming cut 7 bases from V and 0 bases from J; bases unmatched to any gene: 8. Looked up from germline, CDR1 is SGHDT and CDR2 is YYEEEE. The CDR3 runs 15 residues. The CDR3 nucleotides read TGTGCCAGCGGAAGAGTAGCGGGGCACCAAGAGACCCAGTACTTC. Its translation: CASGRVAGHQETQYF.

V and J are TRBV2 and TRBJ1-6, with TRBD1 identical over 9 bases. Trimming at V came to 4 bases and at J to 1 base, leaving 5 bases not matched to a gene. Germline V CDR1 and CDR2: SNHLY, FYNNEI. CDR3 size: 17 residues. The CDR3 nucleotides are TGTGCCAGCAGTGCCGGACAGGGGATTTCCTATAATTCACCCCTCCACTTT. It codes for CASSAGQGISYNSPLHF.

This clonotype showed up just a few times. The genes are TRBV20-1 and TRBJ2-3; 8 bases agree with TRBD1. From germline, CDR1 is DFQATT and CDR2 SNEGSKA (reference sequence). The CDR3 is 13 residues long. The CDR3 sequence is CSATTGGTDTQYF. Written as DNA, the CDR3 is TGCAGCGCAACAACAGGGGGAACAGATACGCAGTATTTT.

This chain uses TRBV30 with TRBJ2-2; 7 bases agree with TRBD1. The germline V gene encodes CDR1 GTSNPN and CDR2 SVGIG (reference sequence). V lost 2 bases, J lost 5 bases, and 5 bases stayed unmatched. The CDR3 spans 14 residues. The DNA of the CDR3 is TGTGCCTGGAGTACAGGGGTGGGGACCGGGGAGCTGTTTTTT. It encodes CAWSTGVGTGELFF.

The V and J genes are TRBV28 and TRBJ2-7, with 11 bases matching TRBD1. This CDR3 is 16 amino acids long. The junction had 9 bases not matched to a gene; V was cut back by 3 bases and J by 5 bases. The V gene's germline CDR1 is MDHEN and CDR2 SYDVKM. The CDR3 DNA follows: TGTGCCAGCAGTTTCTTGGGACAGGGGGGGCGGAACGAGCAGTACTTC. The encoded protein is CASSFLGQGGRNEQYF.

In this sample, this clonotype turned up a few times. The chain carries TRBV7-2 and TRBJ2-1, with TRBD2 matching over 8 bases. The CDR3 spans 17 residues. Trimming removed 5 bases from V and 0 bases from J; junction bases left unmatched: 9. The germline gives CDR1 SGHTA, CDR2 FQGNSA. This CDR3 reads CASSERGPQSSYNEQFF. CDR3 DNA: TGTGCCAGCAGCGAGCGGGGGCCCCAGAGCTCCTACAATGAGCAGTTCTTC.

This clonotype was observed a few times. This chain connects TRBV24-1 to TRBJ2-1, with D uncertain. Germline CDR1 reads KGHDR; CDR2 reads SFDVKD. Trimming cost V 9 bases and J 5 bases, with 10 bases left between them. This CDR3 has 12 amino acids. CDR3 nucleotides: TGTGCCACCGGCGCGGATAACAATGAGCAGTTCTTC. Its protein product is CATGADNNEQFF.

This clonotype was picked up many times. The J gene is TRBJ1-2, the V gene TRBV29-1, with no clear D. Trimming stripped 0 bases from V and 1 base from J, with 9 bases between. CDR3 length: 14 amino acids. CDR1 and CDR2 from the germline V gene are SQVTM and ANQGSEA. The CDR3 here is CSVEDSPGNYGYTF. CDR3 nucleotide sequence: TGCAGCGTTGAAGACTCTCCCGGTAACTATGGCTACACCTTC.